Listed here are 17 T cell receptor beta chains from one sample, sequenced in a study of blood T cell repertoires in COVID-19. Some clones are missing from TCRdb's copy, which holds only in-frame ones; the method was immunoSEQ multiplex PCR. The profile shows 200,000 to 250,000 clones, roughly 85% of them singletons. Sequencing was carried out using PBMCs or T cells enriched from blood (not recorded which). These receptors all stem from a man aged 25 to 40 who had recovered from COVID-19.

The chain links TRBV24-1 to TRBJ2-1, with D hard to call. Trimming stripped 3 bases from V and 3 bases from J, with 14 bases between. CDR3 length equals 16 residues. Looked up from germline, CDR1 is KGHDR and CDR2 is SFDVKD. The CDR3 DNA follows: TGTGCCACCAGTGATGACCCTGGAGCAGTCTACAATGAGCAGTTCTTC. Encoded protein: CATSDDPGAVYNEQFF.

Details on this clone: Other DNA variants within this sample encode the same CDR3. The chain couples TRBV6-5 to TRBJ1-1, with D tentatively TRBD1 (6 bases). CDR3 length: 13 residues. Germline V CDR1 and CDR2: MNHEY, SVGAGI. Trimming took 0 bases from V and 10 from J, leaving 12 bases between them. The CDR3 DNA reads TGTGCCAGCAGTTACTCCAGGGGCTTTGGAGCTTTCTTT. The encoded protein is CASSYSRGFGAFF.

CDR3 DNA: TGTGCCACCAGTGACCCCTCCCGCAGCTCCTACGAGCAGTACTTC. This codes for CATSDPSRSSYEQYF. The chain uses TRBV24-1 and TRBJ2-7; D not resolved. This CDR3 has 15 residues. Trimming cost V 4 bases and J 0 bases, with 12 bases left between them. Looked up from germline, CDR1 is KGHDR and CDR2 is SFDVKD.

The chain is built from TRBV30 and TRBJ1-5; D remains ambiguous. Germline lookup yields CDR1 GTSNPN and CDR2 SVGIG (reference sequence). V was shortened by 3 bases and J by 2 bases, with 17 bases between the two germline ends. The CDR3 has 16 residues. CDR3 in DNA: TGTGCCTGGAGCGCCCCTTCACGAACGGGCAATCAGCCCCAGCATTTT. Protein: CAWSAPSRTGNQPQHF.

The chain employs TRBV19 and TRBJ1-1; 7 bases fit TRBD1. The CDR3 is made up of 15 amino acids. Germline CDR1 and CDR2: LNHDA and SQIVND (reference sequence). After removal of 8 bases from V and 5 bases from J, the junction contained 14 bases not matched to a gene. In nucleotides, the CDR3 is TGTGCCAGTTGGACTACAGGGGCGGCAAGAACTGAAGCTTTCTTT. Translated, it gives CASWTTGAARTEAFF.

In this sample, this clone turned up once. The rearrangement joins TRBV5-1 to TRBJ1-2; D unresolved. The CDR3 is 14 residues long. CDR1 SGHRS and CDR2 YFSETQ come from the germline V gene. The V end was cut by 4 bases, the J end by 0 bases, with 10 bases between. Here the CDR3 DNA reads TGCGCCAGCAGCCCCGTTATTTCTAACTATGGCTACACCTTC. This translates into CASSPVISNYGYTF.

This chain uses TRBV7-9 with TRBJ1-2, with 7 bases fitting TRBD1. The CDR3 contains 15 residues. Germline CDR1 and CDR2: SEHNR and FQNEAQ (reference sequence). With V trimmed by 5 bases and J by 5 bases, 11 bases remained unmatched. The CDR3: CASSIGQAALYGYTF. The CDR3 DNA reads TGTGCCAGCAGCATCGGACAGGCGGCGTTATATGGCTACACCTTC. The full variable domain, with the rest looked up from reference TRBV7-9 and TRBJ1-2, is DTGVSQNPRHKITKRGQNVTFRCDPISEHNRLYWYRQTLGQGPEFLTYFQNEAQLEKSRLLSDRFSAERPKGSFSTLEIQRTEQGDSAMYLCASSIGQAALYGYTFGSGTRLTVV.

The J gene is TRBJ2-7, the V gene TRBV18; 10 bases fit TRBD2. CDR1 is KGHSH and CDR2 is LQKENI in the germline V gene. V was clipped by 3 bases and J by 4 bases; unmatched bases: 0. This CDR3 comprises 13 residues. CDR3 residues: CASSPSGRYEQYF. As DNA, the CDR3 is TGTGCCAGCTCACCTAGCGGGAGGTACGAGCAGTACTTC.

Only one count was recorded for this clone. This sequence joins TRBV7-2 and TRBJ2-7; TRBD2 agrees at 10 bases. This CDR3 has 15 amino acids. Losses at the gene ends were 1 base for V and 7 bases for J; bases not matched to a gene: 7. Germline V lookup: CDR1 SGHTA, CDR2 FQGNSA. The CDR3 nucleotides read TGTGCCAGCAGCTTAGACTCTAGCGGGAGTAATGAGCAGTACTTC. It encodes CASSLDSSGSNEQYF.

V is TRBV7-9 and J is TRBJ1-3; 7 positions match TRBD1. The ends lost 5 bases at V and 4 bases at J; junction bases unmatched: 11. The germline V gene encodes CDR1 SEHNR and CDR2 FQNEAQ (reference sequence). This CDR3 has 16 amino acids. CDR3 sequence: CASSPQTGFRGNTIYF. CDR3 DNA: TGTGCCAGCAGCCCCCAGACAGGGTTTCGGGGAAACACCATATATTTT.

The V call is TRBV2, the J call TRBJ1-2; 11 bases align to TRBD1. CDR1 is SNHLY, CDR2 FYNNEI, per germline. This CDR3 spans 15 amino acids. Unmatched junction bases numbered 7, after V lost 7 bases and J lost 3 bases. Written as DNA, the CDR3 is TGTGCCAGCACCGGGTTGGACAGGGGGCACTATGGCTACACCTTC. Protein: CASTGLDRGHYGYTF.

The chain links TRBV5-6 to TRBJ1-3; D gene ambiguous. The CDR3 contains 14 residues. CDR1 and CDR2 from the germline V gene are SGHDT and YYEEEE. V lost 5 bases, J lost 1 base, and 10 bases lay in between. CDR3 residues: CASRFGRSGNTIYF. CDR3 in DNA: TGTGCCAGCAGATTCGGGAGATCTGGAAACACCATATATTTT. The whole variable domain, remainder taken from reference TRBV5-6 and TRBJ1-3, is DAGVTQSPTHLIKTRGQQVTLRCSPKSGHDTVSWYQQALGQGPQFIFQYYEEEERQRGNFPDRFSGHQFPNYSSELNVNALLLGDSALYLCASRFGRSGNTIYFGEGSWLTVV.

Remarks on this clone: The sample holds other DNA sequences that translate to the same CDR3. This chain links TRBV5-1 with TRBJ2-1; D is ambiguous. This CDR3 spans 13 amino acids. CDR1 is SGHRS and CDR2 is YFSETQ in the germline V gene. The V end lost 0 bases, the J end lost 5 bases, and 6 bases lay between the germline ends. The CDR3, as DNA: TGCGCCAGCAGCTTGGGACTTGACAATGAGCAGTTCTTC. Amino acid sequence: CASSLGLDNEQFF.

This chain joins TRBV5-8 and TRBJ1-2; no reliable D call. The CDR3 is made up of 14 amino acids. The V gene's germline CDR1 is SGHTS and CDR2 YDEGEE. V lost 2 bases and J lost 5, with 13 bases in between. The CDR3 sequence is CASSFGRFNYGYTF. The DNA of the CDR3 is TGTGCCAGCAGCTTCGGCAGGTTTAATTATGGCTACACCTTC. The full variable domain, completed using reference TRBV5-8 and TRBJ1-2, is EAGVTQSPTHLIKTRGQQATLRCSPISGHTSVYWYQQALGLGLQFLLWYDEGEERNRGNFPPRFSGRQFPNYSSELNVNALELEDSALYLCASSFGRFNYGYTFGSGTRLTVV.

The chain has TRBV2 and TRBJ2-7; the D gene is possibly TRBD2 (6 bases). The CDR3 is made up of 15 amino acids. Germline assignment: CDR1 SNHLY and CDR2 FYNNEI. V was cut by 4 bases and J by 3 bases, with 16 bases left in between. In nucleotides, the CDR3 is TGTGCCAGCAGTGCATCGGGAGCTCGAATCTACGAGCAGTACTTC. Amino acid sequence: CASSASGARIYEQYF.

The genes are TRBV7-8 and TRBJ1-6; D gene ambiguous. V shed 4 bases and J shed 8 bases, with 15 bases lying between them. This CDR3 is 15 amino acids long. CDR1 is SGHVS, CDR2 FQNEAQ, per germline. The DNA of the CDR3 is TGTGCCAGCAGCTCCTGGGAGGCACGGCATTCACCCCTCCACTTT. As protein: CASSSWEARHSPLHF.

The V gene is TRBV7-9, the J gene TRBJ2-1; D gene ambiguous. Germline V gene data show CDR1 as SEHNR and CDR2 as FQNEAQ (reference sequence). The V end was cut by 5 bases, the J end by 10 bases, with 9 bases between. CDR3 size: 11 residues. The CDR3 DNA is TGTGCCAGCAGCCCCACAATAGAGCAGTTCTTC. This codes for CASSPTIEQFF.